Listed here are 32 T cell receptor beta chains from one sample, sequenced in a study of identical twins (dated by TCRdb to the mid-2010s). The protocol used for the library was 5' RACE. The run used an Illumina HiSeq 2000. TCRdb trimmed the raw reads at Q25, called clones with MiXCR and kept productive beta chains. Each record represents a unique CDR3 protein, reported with the most common genes and DNA among its rows. The sample profile shows 600,000 to 700,000 distinct CDR3 sequences; 21% of them were found once. Clones ranked in the top ten supply roughly 4% of the sample. The sample was also linked to a second study, of T cells expressing NK-cell markers.

Sample: PBMCs. All receptors derive from a young woman in good health.

This sequence joins TRBV15 and TRBJ2-5, with 8 nucleotides matching TRBD1. This CDR3 is built from 14 residues. V shed 5 bases and J 4 bases; nucleotides not matched to a gene: 6. The germline CDR1 and CDR2 sequences are LNHNV and YYDKDF (reference sequence). As DNA, the CDR3 is TGTGCCACCAGCGGACCAGGGACAGGAGAGACCCAGTACTTC. This encodes CATSGPGTGETQYF. Full variable domain (rest looked up from reference TRBV15 and TRBJ2-5): DAMVIQNPRYQVTQFGKPVTLSCSQTLNHNVMYWYQQKSSQAPKLLFHYYDKDFNNEADTPDNFQSRRPNTSFCFLDIRSPGLGDTAMYLCATSGPGTGETQYFGPGTRLLVL.

A few counts support this clonotype. CDR3 DNA sequence: TGCGCCAGCAGCTCGGGACACAGCGACCTCACCGGGGAGCTGTTTTTT. This translates into CASSSGHSDLTGELFF. The V and J genes are TRBV5-1 and TRBJ2-2, with D perhaps TRBD1 (6 bases). Trimming pared 3 bases from V and 4 bases from J, leaving 16 bases between. This CDR3 region has 16 residues. The germline V gene has CDR1 SGHRS and CDR2 YFSETQ.

The table lists this clonotype with a few counts. The V call is TRBV7-9, the J call TRBJ2-2; 7 nucleotides align to TRBD2. Trimming took 3 bases from V and 9 from J; bases not matched to a gene: 10. Looked up from germline, CDR1 is SEHNR and CDR2 is FQNEAQ (reference sequence). The CDR3 is 15 residues long. The CDR3 is CASSFSSGTEWELFF. The CDR3 nucleotides are TGTGCCAGCAGCTTTTCTAGCGGCACTGAATGGGAGCTGTTTTTT.

This clonotype has more than one count but fewer than ten. The chain recombines TRBV20-1 with TRBJ1-3, with TRBD1 matching over 9 bases. CDR3 length equals 14 residues. CDR1 is DFQATT and CDR2 is SNEGSKA in the germline V gene (reference sequence). The V gene end was trimmed by 3 bases and the J gene end by 3 bases; junction bases not matched to a gene: 3. CDR3 loop: CSASRGQGGNTIYF. The CDR3 region has the DNA TGCAGTGCTAGCAGGGGACAGGGTGGAAACACCATATATTTT.

The chain carries TRBV4-1 and TRBJ2-5; D is uncertain. Germline V gives CDR1 MGHRA, CDR2 YSYEKL. The CDR3 covers 14 residues. Trimming removed 5 bases from V and 0 bases from J, with 10 bases in between. The CDR3 reads CASSLIRDQETQYF. In DNA form, the CDR3 reads TGCGCCAGCAGCTTAATTCGGGACCAAGAGACCCAGTACTTC.

The chain joins TRBV5-1 to TRBJ2-7; D gene uncertain. Trimming stripped 0 bases from V and 4 bases from J, with 14 bases between. Germline values: CDR1 SGHRS, CDR2 YFSETQ. This CDR3 is 15 amino acids long. The CDR3 sequence is CASSLAGTYRYEQYF. Written as DNA, the CDR3 is TGCGCCAGCAGCTTGGCCGGAACTTATCGGTACGAGCAGTACTTC.

The sample holds many counts of this clonotype. The V gene is TRBV12-3 or TRBV12-4, the J gene TRBJ2-3, with D unclear. V lost 6 bases and J 2 bases, leaving 9 bases between the germline ends. The CDR3 runs 13 residues. CDR3 nucleotides: TGTGCCAGCAGGGCCGACACCACAGATACGCAGTATTTT. Protein sequence: CASRADTTDTQYF.

The chain links TRBV10-3 to TRBJ1-1, with D tentatively TRBD1 (5 bases). Germline-derived CDR1 and CDR2 are ENHRY and SYGVKD. V was trimmed by 4 bases and J by 0 bases, leaving 21 bases between them. The CDR3 sequence is 18 residues long. The CDR3: CAISGRGRGRDMNTEAFF. DNA for the CDR3: TGTGCCATCAGTGGGAGGGGCCGAGGTCGGGATATGAACACTGAAGCTTTCTTT.

This clonotype turned up a few times. This rearrangement joins TRBV10-3 to TRBJ1-1, with a tentative D call TRBD1 (5 bases). CDR1 ENHRY and CDR2 SYGVKD come from the germline V gene. Deletions cut 6 bases from V and 5 bases from J, with 22 bases between. CDR3 length: 16 residues. In DNA form, the CDR3 reads TGTGCCATCAGCGAGGGGACCGGGACGGAAACGACTGAAGCTTTCTTT. Translating it yields CAISEGTGTETTEAFF.

The chain employs TRBV29-1 and TRBJ2-3; 9 nucleotides match TRBD2. The germline V gene has CDR1 SQVTM and CDR2 ANQGSEA. J lost 3 bases, V lost 5 bases, and 9 bases had no gene match. This CDR3 is 15 amino acids long. CDR3 in DNA: TGCAGCGTTCTTTCCCTAGCGGGAACTACAGATACGCAGTATTTT. It specifies CSVLSLAGTTDTQYF.

In this sample, this clonotype turned up a few times. The chain combines TRBV10-3 with TRBJ1-1; no clear D. Per germline, CDR1 ENHRY and CDR2 SYGVKD. The V end was cut by 6 bases, the J end by 1 base, with 9 bases between. CDR3 size: 13 residues. The CDR3 protein is CAIREEENTEAFF. Written as DNA, the CDR3 is TGTGCCATCAGGGAAGAGGAGAACACTGAAGCTTTCTTT.

The CDR3 DNA sequence: TGCAGTGCTAGAGACGATCGGCCTTATGGGGACAGGGCTTCGAACACTGAAGCTTTCTTT. Encoded protein: CSARDDRPYGDRASNTEAFF. The chain uses TRBV20-1 and TRBJ1-1; TRBD1 aligns across 9 bases. CDR3 length: 20 residues. The V gene's germline CDR1 is DFQATT and CDR2 SNEGSKA (reference sequence). The junction had 18 bases not matched to a gene; V was cut back by 0 bases and J by 1 base.

The CDR3 DNA reads as TGTGCCAGCAGCCCCGGACAGGGGATTCCGACCGGGGAGCTGTTTTTT. Amino acids: CASSPGQGIPTGELFF. The chain carries TRBV9 and TRBJ2-2, with 9 positions matching TRBD1. Trimming removed 4 bases from V and 5 bases from J; junction bases left unmatched: 9. Germline CDR1 and CDR2: SGDLS and YYNGEE. The CDR3 has 16 amino acids.

V usage is TRBV12-3 or TRBV12-4 and J usage is TRBJ1-5; 7 nucleotides agree with TRBD1. The J segment lost 1 base and the V segment lost 7 bases, leaving 7 bases of the junction unmatched. The CDR3 runs 15 residues. The CDR3 DNA reads TGTGCCAGCACCAGGAACAGGGGAAGCAATCAGCCCCAGCATTTT. It yields the protein CASTRNRGSNQPQHF.

The rearrangement joins TRBV29-1 to TRBJ1-1; 8 nucleotides agree with TRBD1. The CDR3 runs 15 residues. Germline V gene data show CDR1 as SQVTM and CDR2 as ANQGSEA. The ends lost 5 bases at V and 5 bases at J; junction bases unmatched: 13. CDR3 sequence reads: CSVQNGQGEKTEAFF. DNA of the CDR3: TGCAGCGTTCAGAACGGACAGGGTGAAAAGACTGAAGCTTTCTTT. Together with reference TRBV29-1 and TRBJ1-1, the CDR3 gives the full variable domain: SAVISQKPSRDICQRGTSLTIQCQVDSQVTMMFWYRQQPGQSLTLIATANQGSEATYESGFVIDKFPISRPNLTFSTLTVSNMSPEDSSIYLCSVQNGQGEKTEAFFGQGTRLTVV.

The gene calls are TRBV10-2 and TRBJ2-3; D gene unclear. Germline V gene lookup returns CDR1 WSHSY and CDR2 SAAADI. CDR3 size: 13 residues. Trimming took off 2 bases at V and 5 bases at J, with 8 bases between the two ends. Here the CDR3 reads CASSENGGDTQYF. The CDR3 DNA reads TGCGCCAGCAGTGAGAATGGCGGAGATACGCAGTATTTT.

This clonotype was recorded at least ten times. V gene TRBV12-3 or TRBV12-4 combines with J gene TRBJ1-2; D may be TRBD1 (5 bases). The ends were cut back, 6 bases at V and 5 bases at J, with 13 bases in the middle. This CDR3 is built from 13 residues. The CDR3 spells CASSPRRQYGYTF. CDR3 bases: TGTGCCAGCAGCCCACGCCGACAGTATGGCTACACCTTC.

This clonotype has just a few counts. The V gene is TRBV20-1, the J gene TRBJ1-6; a possible D gene is TRBD1 (5 bases). V lost 5 bases to trimming and J lost 5 bases, with 13 bases between them. There are 14 residues in the CDR3. Germline V gives CDR1 DFQATT, CDR2 SNEGSKA (reference sequence). The chain's CDR3 is CSAYRDGNNSPLHF. Here the CDR3 DNA reads TGCAGTGCTTACCGGGACGGAAATAATTCACCCCTCCACTTT.

V gene TRBV4-3 combines with J gene TRBJ1-2; D is unresolved. V was cut by 2 bases and J by 7 bases, with 14 bases left in between. The CDR3 has 14 amino acids. Looked up from germline, CDR1 is LGHNA and CDR2 is YSLEER. For the CDR3, the DNA is TGCGCCAGCAGCCAATCTACCCGGGAGATTGGCTACACCTTC. This sequence encodes CASSQSTREIGYTF.

The J gene is TRBJ2-1, the V gene TRBV12-3 or TRBV12-4; 7 bases line up with TRBD1. The V and J ends lost 6 bases and 3 bases, in that order; junction bases with no gene match: 23. The CDR3 contains 20 residues. The CDR3: CASSPTPGQRIPRGYNEQFF. The DNA of the CDR3 is TGTGCCAGCAGCCCTACCCCGGGACAGCGTATCCCCCGGGGCTACAATGAGCAGTTCTTC.

Ten or more counts support this clonotype. The chain couples TRBV11-2 to TRBJ2-3; TRBD2 matches at 7 bases. V lost 4 bases, J lost 0 bases, and 4 bases stayed unmatched. The CDR3 has 15 amino acids. Looked up from germline, CDR1 is SGHAT and CDR2 is FQNNGV. The CDR3 nucleotides are TGTGCCAGCAGCTCGCTAGCGGTTAGCACAGATACGCAGTATTTT. Amino acids: CASSSLAVSTDTQYF.

The rearrangement uses TRBV6-5 and TRBJ2-3, with D perhaps matching TRBD1 (6 bases). This CDR3 comprises 16 residues. Germline V gives CDR1 MNHEY, CDR2 SVGAGI. V lost 2 bases and J lost 3, with 15 bases in between. The CDR3 DNA sequence: TGTGCCAGCAGTTACAAAGCCAGGGGTTTTACAGATACGCAGTATTTT. As protein: CASSYKARGFTDTQYF.

The genes are TRBV7-9 and TRBJ2-1, with 11 positions matching TRBD2. The CDR3 consists of 16 residues. CDR1 and CDR2 from the germline V gene are SEHNR and FQNEAQ (reference sequence). Germline trimming cut 6 bases from V and 6 bases from J; bases unmatched to any gene: 10. CDR3 DNA: TGTGCCAGCAGTCGTCCCGGGACTAGCGGTGCCAATGAGCAGTTCTTC. This encodes CASSRPGTSGANEQFF.

This clonotype was seen a few times. The rearrangement links TRBV20-1 to TRBJ2-7; 9 bases are a match to TRBD1. V was pared by 4 bases and J by 3 bases, with 7 bases of the junction left unmatched. The CDR3 runs 14 residues. From germline, CDR1 is DFQATT and CDR2 SNEGSKA (reference sequence). The CDR3 bases are TGCAGTGCTACCACTTGGGACAGGGACTACGAGCAGTACTTC. Encoded protein: CSATTWDRDYEQYF.

In its sample, this clonotype was seen a few times. This chain joins TRBV5-1 and TRBJ2-1; TRBD2 aligns across 8 bases. This CDR3 comprises 15 residues. Germline-derived CDR1 and CDR2 are SGHRS and YFSETQ. The V segment lost 0 bases and the J segment 14 bases; nucleotides outside the gene matches: 13. CDR3 sequence reads: CASSLEAGVYYTKFF. The CDR3 DNA reads as TGCGCCAGCAGCTTGGAAGCGGGAGTTTATTATACGAAGTTCTTC.

In this sample, this clonotype turned up a few times. This chain connects TRBV12-3 or TRBV12-4 to TRBJ2-1; D uncertain. The CDR3 totals 13 residues. V dropped 3 bases and J dropped 9 bases, with 12 bases sitting between them. CDR3 in amino acids: CASSFRETGEQFF. CDR3 coding DNA: TGTGCCAGCAGTTTTCGAGAGACTGGTGAGCAGTTCTTC.

This clonotype was picked up a small number of times. The CDR3 DNA follows: TGTGCCAGCAGCCAAGAATCAGGGACAGGGGGTCCCGAGCAGTACTTC. It yields the protein CASSQESGTGGPEQYF. This chain uses TRBV4-2 with TRBJ2-7, with 11 nucleotides matching TRBD1. CDR1 and CDR2 from the germline V gene are LGHNA and YNFKEQ. After removal of 0 bases from V and 6 bases from J, the junction contained 7 bases not matched to a gene. There are 16 residues in the CDR3.

This clonotype was picked up a small number of times. The rearrangement joins TRBV12-3 or TRBV12-4 to TRBJ2-2; 9 nucleotides line up with TRBD2. This CDR3 is built from 16 residues. Unmatched junction bases numbered 13, after V lost 8 bases and J lost 6 bases. In DNA form, the CDR3 reads TGTGCCAGCCTGGGGATAGCGGGAGTTTCGGCCGGGGAGCTGTTTTTT. It is translated as CASLGIAGVSAGELFF.

The chain uses TRBV7-9 and TRBJ2-1; 8 bases fit TRBD1. Germline assignment: CDR1 SEHNR and CDR2 FQNEAQ (reference sequence). V was pared by 4 bases and J by 9 bases, with 2 bases of the junction left unmatched. This CDR3 contains 12 residues. In DNA, the CDR3 is TGTGCCAGCAGCTCCGGACAGGGTGAGCAGTTCTTC. Protein: CASSSGQGEQFF.

This clonotype came up a few times. The gene calls are TRBV9 and TRBJ1-2; D is perhaps TRBD1 (6 bases). The V and J ends lost 3 bases and 8 bases respectively, with 14 bases between them. The CDR3 length is 13 residues. The germline CDR1 and CDR2 sequences are SGDLS and YYNGEE. The CDR3 here is CASSGGTTAGYTF. In DNA form, the CDR3 reads TGTGCCAGCAGCGGGGGGACAACGGCGGGCTACACCTTC.

This rearrangement joins TRBV15 to TRBJ2-1, with 8 bases matching TRBD2. Germline V gene data show CDR1 as LNHNV and CDR2 as YYDKDF (reference sequence). CDR3 length: 15 residues. V shed 3 bases, J shed 8 bases, and the junction held 9 bases outside the gene matches. The CDR3 DNA reads TGTGCCACCAGCAGTTCGGGACTAGGAGGTCATGAGCAGTTCTTC. Translation gives CATSSSGLGGHEQFF. The entire variable domain, with the rest obtained from reference TRBV15 and TRBJ2-1, is as follows: DAMVIQNPRYQVTQFGKPVTLSCSQTLNHNVMYWYQQKSSQAPKLLFHYYDKDFNNEADTPDNFQSRRPNTSFCFLDIRSPGLGDTAMYLCATSSSGLGGHEQFFGPGTRLTVL.

This chain joins TRBV20-1 and TRBJ2-3; a weak D match, TRBD2 (6 bases). The CDR3 sequence is 14 residues long. Trimming left V 6 bases short and J 1 base short, with 14 bases between. CDR1 is DFQATT and CDR2 is SNEGSKA in the germline V gene (reference sequence). The CDR3 DNA follows: TGCAGTGCCGTTTCGGGGGAGGGCACAGATACGCAGTATTTT. Protein sequence: CSAVSGEGTDTQYF.